Listed below are T cell receptor beta chains from one sample, sequenced in a study of blood T cell repertoires in COVID-19. Generated by immunoSEQ multiplex PCR, the TCRdb table keeps only in-frame clones and is missing some. This table holds under 200,000 clones, about 85% found once. The sequencing sample was made of peripheral blood. These receptors came from a woman aged 55-69 years with COVID-19, enrolled during active disease. Both conserved end residues are part of each CDR3. D genes are given only for firm matches.

d_gene	v_gene	j_gene	CDR3nt	CDR3aa
TRBD2	TRBV7-8	TRBJ2-3	TGTGCCAGCAGCCACCGACTAGCGGGCACCTCTAGCACAGATACGCAGTATTTT	CASSHRLAGTSSTDTQYF
-	TRBV5-4	TRBJ1-4	TGTGCCAGCAGCTTGGGGGAGGGCAGTGAAAAACTGTTTTTT	CASSLGEGSEKLFF
TRBD1	TRBV6-5	TRBJ1-1	TGTGCCAGCATACCTCAGGGGGTGCGTACTGAAGCTTTCTTT	CASIPQGVRTEAFF
-	TRBV19	TRBJ1-1	TGTGCCAGTAGTACGACAGCGAACACTGAAGCTTTCTTT	CASSTTANTEAFF
-	TRBV3-1/TRBV3-2	TRBJ1-1	TGTGCCAGCAGCCACTGGAAGGGGCGAGGCACTGAAGCTTTCTTT	CASSHWKGRGTEAFF
TRBD1	TRBV6-5	TRBJ2-1	TGTGCCAGCACGCGAGACAGGGGGCTCGACAATGAGCAGTTCTTC	CASTRDRGLDNEQFF
TRBD1	TRBV6-2/TRBV6-3	TRBJ2-7	TGTGCCAGCAGTCAAGTGGACAGGCTAGCCTACGAGCAGTACTTC	CASSQVDRLAYEQYF
-	TRBV7-9	TRBJ1-1	TGTGCCAGCAGCTTATTTGAGGAAGCTTTCTTT	CASSLFEEAFF
-	TRBV24-1	TRBJ2-5	TGTGCCACCAGTGACAGTTCTCCGTACCAAGAGACCCAGTACTTC	CATSDSSPYQETQYF
-	TRBV6-4	TRBJ2-1	TGTGCCAGCAGTGGGGAATCGGGGGATGAGCAGTTCTTC	CASSGESGDEQFF
-	TRBV12-5	TRBJ1-1	TGTGCTAGTGGTTTGGTTCCATCGAGGGCTTTCTTT	CASGLVPSRAFF
-	TRBV3-1/TRBV3-2	TRBJ1-1	TGTGCCAGCAGCCTTTCTCCGGGGGGGGCTGCTGAAGCTTTCTTT	CASSLSPGGAAEAFF
-	TRBV10-3	TRBJ1-5	TGTGCCATCAGTGAGTCCGCGAGGGGAGGGAGCAATCAGCCCCAGCATTTT	CAISESARGGSNQPQHF
TRBD1	TRBV3-1/TRBV3-2	TRBJ1-5	TGTGCCAGCAGCCAATCGGGACAGATTAGCAATCAGCCCCAGCATTTT	CASSQSGQISNQPQHF
-	TRBV19	TRBJ2-1	TGTGCCAGTAGTCCCAGGGCTGAGCAGTTCTTC	CASSPRAEQFF
-	TRBV7-9	TRBJ1-3	TGTGCCAGCAGTCACAGGGTTGGAAACACCATATATTTT	CASSHRVGNTIYF
-	TRBV7-9	TRBJ1-1	TGTGCCAGCAGCTTAGTGGCAGGGCTTAACACTGAAGCTTTCTTT	CASSLVAGLNTEAFF
TRBD1	TRBV18	TRBJ1-2	TGTGCCAGCTCCTACCGGGACAGGGACGGCTACACCTTC	CASSYRDRDGYTF